The rows below give T cell receptor beta chains drawn from one sample of a study of T cells in Graves' hyperthyroidism and ophthalmopathy. TCRdb re-called the multiplex PCR reads with MiXCR, one entry per CDR3 protein. The repertoire has 200,000 or so distinct CDR3 sequences, about a sixth of them found once; the top ten carry about 50%. Sequences were obtained from blood. These receptors were taken from a woman in her forties or fifties with Graves' hyperthyroidism. Each CDR3 is given with its conserved first and last residue. Each record gives: clone size, J gene, V gene, D gene, CDR3 DNA, CDR3 protein. The D gene is left open where the match is weak. A row's size may be missing; if present it is once, few, many or a size class.

abundance: few
j_gene: TRBJ1-2
v_gene: TRBV10-3
d_gene: TRBD1
CDR3nt: TGTGCCATCACCAAAGCCGCCGGGACAGGGGAACCTGGCTACACCTTC
CDR3aa: CAITKAAGTGEPGYTF

abundance: -
j_gene: TRBJ2-1
v_gene: TRBV20-1
d_gene: TRBD2
CDR3nt: TGCAGTGCTAGTCCGGGACTAGCGGAATACAATGAGCAGTTCTTC
CDR3aa: CSASPGLAEYNEQFF

abundance: few
j_gene: TRBJ1-1
v_gene: TRBV6-1
d_gene: TRBD1
CDR3nt: TGTGCCAGCAGTAGGACAGGGGGGCCTGGTAGGAACACTGAAGCTTTCTTT
CDR3aa: CASSRTGGPGRNTEAFF

abundance: many
j_gene: TRBJ2-5
v_gene: TRBV28
d_gene: TRBD1
CDR3nt: TGTGCCAGCAGCCAAGCCACCTTCAACAGGGGGGCAGAGACCCAGTACTTC
CDR3aa: CASSQATFNRGAETQYF

abundance: many
j_gene: TRBJ2-7
v_gene: TRBV20-1
d_gene: -
CDR3nt: TGCAGTGGCGACGGCAACCGGGTGGGATCCGAGCAGTACTTC
CDR3aa: CSGDGNRVGSEQYF

abundance: many
j_gene: TRBJ2-7
v_gene: TRBV29-1
d_gene: -
CDR3nt: TGCAGCGCCCACATGGGAGCCCGGGAGCAGTACTTC
CDR3aa: CSAHMGAREQYF

abundance: -
j_gene: TRBJ1-4
v_gene: TRBV24-1
d_gene: -
CDR3nt: TGTGCCACCAGTGAACAGACGGGAGAAAAACTGTTTTTT
CDR3aa: CATSEQTGEKLFF

abundance: many
j_gene: TRBJ2-3
v_gene: TRBV12-3/TRBV12-4
d_gene: -
CDR3nt: TGTGCCAGCAGTTTCTTGCGGAGCACAGATACGCAGTATTTT
CDR3aa: CASSFLRSTDTQYF

abundance: many
j_gene: TRBJ2-7
v_gene: TRBV11-3
d_gene: TRBD2
CDR3nt: TGTGCCAGCAGCTTAGTAGCGGGCCCCTACGAGCAGTACTTC
CDR3aa: CASSLVAGPYEQYF

abundance: few
j_gene: TRBJ1-4
v_gene: TRBV29-1
d_gene: -
CDR3nt: TGCAGCGTTGAACGCAGGACTAATGAAAAACTGTTTTTT
CDR3aa: CSVERRTNEKLFF

abundance: few
j_gene: TRBJ2-7
v_gene: TRBV4-1
d_gene: -
CDR3nt: TGCGCCAGCAGCCAAGATAGTACTAGCTACTACGAGCAGTACTTC
CDR3aa: CASSQDSTSYYEQYF

abundance: many
j_gene: TRBJ2-6
v_gene: TRBV6-2/TRBV6-3
d_gene: -
CDR3nt: TGTGCCAGCAGTTATTATGGGGCCAACGTCCTGACTTTC
CDR3aa: CASSYYGANVLTF

abundance: -
j_gene: TRBJ2-5
v_gene: TRBV25-1
d_gene: -
CDR3nt: TGTGCCAGCAGTGGGAAAGACATTTTTGAAGAGACCCAGTACTTC
CDR3aa: CASSGKDIFEETQYF

abundance: few
j_gene: TRBJ1-2
v_gene: TRBV25-1
d_gene: -
CDR3nt: TGTGCCAGCAGCGCCGGGACGGTCTATGGCTACACCTTC
CDR3aa: CASSAGTVYGYTF

abundance: many
j_gene: TRBJ2-5
v_gene: TRBV20-1
d_gene: TRBD1
CDR3nt: TGCAGTGCTAGAGATTGGGCAGGGGGAGAGACCCAGTACTTC
CDR3aa: CSARDWAGGETQYF

abundance: -
j_gene: TRBJ1-3
v_gene: TRBV9
d_gene: -
CDR3nt: TGTGCCAGCAGCGTAGAGTCACGTGGAAACACCATATATTTT
CDR3aa: CASSVESRGNTIYF

abundance: few
j_gene: TRBJ2-5
v_gene: TRBV20-1
d_gene: -
CDR3nt: TGCAGTGCTAGTGGAATGGTCCTGGGGGAGACCCAGTACTTC
CDR3aa: CSASGMVLGETQYF

abundance: -
j_gene: TRBJ2-6
v_gene: TRBV20-1
d_gene: TRBD1
CDR3nt: TGCAGTGCTAGTCCTTGGGCATCAGGGGGCGCTGGGGCCAACGTCCTGACTTTC
CDR3aa: CSASPWASGGAGANVLTF

abundance: many
j_gene: TRBJ2-1
v_gene: TRBV7-6
d_gene: TRBD1
CDR3nt: TGTGCCAGCAGCCTCATGGGGGCGACAGGGGGCGTGTATGATGAGCAGTTCTTC
CDR3aa: CASSLMGATGGVYDEQFF

abundance: -
j_gene: TRBJ2-5
v_gene: TRBV24-1
d_gene: -
CDR3nt: TGTGCCACCAGTGATGACTTTAGAGAGACCCAGTACTTC
CDR3aa: CATSDDFRETQYF

abundance: many
j_gene: TRBJ2-7
v_gene: TRBV4-1
d_gene: TRBD1
CDR3nt: TGCGCCAGCAGCCACCCGGGACAGCACTACGAGCAGTACTTC
CDR3aa: CASSHPGQHYEQYF

abundance: many
j_gene: TRBJ2-3
v_gene: TRBV5-1
d_gene: -
CDR3nt: TGCGCCAGCAGCTTGGATAGCGGAACAGATACGCAGTATTTT
CDR3aa: CASSLDSGTDTQYF

abundance: many
j_gene: TRBJ1-4
v_gene: TRBV12-3/TRBV12-4
d_gene: -
CDR3nt: TGTGCCAGCAAGAGGGGCCCCGCAACTAATGAAAAACTGTTTTTT
CDR3aa: CASKRGPATNEKLFF

abundance: few
j_gene: TRBJ2-7
v_gene: TRBV9
d_gene: -
CDR3nt: TGTGCCAGCAGCGCACTTGGAGCGGACGAGCAGTACTTC
CDR3aa: CASSALGADEQYF

abundance: many
j_gene: TRBJ2-1
v_gene: TRBV12-3/TRBV12-4
d_gene: -
CDR3nt: TGTGCCAGCAGTTTGAAGTTCTCGGGGCCTGAGCAGTTCTTC
CDR3aa: CASSLKFSGPEQFF

abundance: -
j_gene: TRBJ2-2
v_gene: TRBV29-1
d_gene: TRBD2
CDR3nt: TGCAGCGTTGAATTAGCGGGGGACACTGGGGAGCTGTTTTTT
CDR3aa: CSVELAGDTGELFF

abundance: -
j_gene: TRBJ2-1
v_gene: TRBV9
d_gene: -
CDR3nt: TGTGCCAGCAGCCCGGGGGTAGCACAGTTCTTC
CDR3aa: CASSPGVAQFF

abundance: -
j_gene: TRBJ2-5
v_gene: TRBV20-1
d_gene: -
CDR3nt: TGCAGTGCTAGACAGATAACCACCCAAGAGACCCAGTACTTC
CDR3aa: CSARQITTQETQYF

abundance: -
j_gene: TRBJ1-1
v_gene: TRBV5-6
d_gene: -
CDR3nt: TGTGCCAGCAGCTTACCGGGGCGCGGAGCTTTCTTT
CDR3aa: CASSLPGRGAFF